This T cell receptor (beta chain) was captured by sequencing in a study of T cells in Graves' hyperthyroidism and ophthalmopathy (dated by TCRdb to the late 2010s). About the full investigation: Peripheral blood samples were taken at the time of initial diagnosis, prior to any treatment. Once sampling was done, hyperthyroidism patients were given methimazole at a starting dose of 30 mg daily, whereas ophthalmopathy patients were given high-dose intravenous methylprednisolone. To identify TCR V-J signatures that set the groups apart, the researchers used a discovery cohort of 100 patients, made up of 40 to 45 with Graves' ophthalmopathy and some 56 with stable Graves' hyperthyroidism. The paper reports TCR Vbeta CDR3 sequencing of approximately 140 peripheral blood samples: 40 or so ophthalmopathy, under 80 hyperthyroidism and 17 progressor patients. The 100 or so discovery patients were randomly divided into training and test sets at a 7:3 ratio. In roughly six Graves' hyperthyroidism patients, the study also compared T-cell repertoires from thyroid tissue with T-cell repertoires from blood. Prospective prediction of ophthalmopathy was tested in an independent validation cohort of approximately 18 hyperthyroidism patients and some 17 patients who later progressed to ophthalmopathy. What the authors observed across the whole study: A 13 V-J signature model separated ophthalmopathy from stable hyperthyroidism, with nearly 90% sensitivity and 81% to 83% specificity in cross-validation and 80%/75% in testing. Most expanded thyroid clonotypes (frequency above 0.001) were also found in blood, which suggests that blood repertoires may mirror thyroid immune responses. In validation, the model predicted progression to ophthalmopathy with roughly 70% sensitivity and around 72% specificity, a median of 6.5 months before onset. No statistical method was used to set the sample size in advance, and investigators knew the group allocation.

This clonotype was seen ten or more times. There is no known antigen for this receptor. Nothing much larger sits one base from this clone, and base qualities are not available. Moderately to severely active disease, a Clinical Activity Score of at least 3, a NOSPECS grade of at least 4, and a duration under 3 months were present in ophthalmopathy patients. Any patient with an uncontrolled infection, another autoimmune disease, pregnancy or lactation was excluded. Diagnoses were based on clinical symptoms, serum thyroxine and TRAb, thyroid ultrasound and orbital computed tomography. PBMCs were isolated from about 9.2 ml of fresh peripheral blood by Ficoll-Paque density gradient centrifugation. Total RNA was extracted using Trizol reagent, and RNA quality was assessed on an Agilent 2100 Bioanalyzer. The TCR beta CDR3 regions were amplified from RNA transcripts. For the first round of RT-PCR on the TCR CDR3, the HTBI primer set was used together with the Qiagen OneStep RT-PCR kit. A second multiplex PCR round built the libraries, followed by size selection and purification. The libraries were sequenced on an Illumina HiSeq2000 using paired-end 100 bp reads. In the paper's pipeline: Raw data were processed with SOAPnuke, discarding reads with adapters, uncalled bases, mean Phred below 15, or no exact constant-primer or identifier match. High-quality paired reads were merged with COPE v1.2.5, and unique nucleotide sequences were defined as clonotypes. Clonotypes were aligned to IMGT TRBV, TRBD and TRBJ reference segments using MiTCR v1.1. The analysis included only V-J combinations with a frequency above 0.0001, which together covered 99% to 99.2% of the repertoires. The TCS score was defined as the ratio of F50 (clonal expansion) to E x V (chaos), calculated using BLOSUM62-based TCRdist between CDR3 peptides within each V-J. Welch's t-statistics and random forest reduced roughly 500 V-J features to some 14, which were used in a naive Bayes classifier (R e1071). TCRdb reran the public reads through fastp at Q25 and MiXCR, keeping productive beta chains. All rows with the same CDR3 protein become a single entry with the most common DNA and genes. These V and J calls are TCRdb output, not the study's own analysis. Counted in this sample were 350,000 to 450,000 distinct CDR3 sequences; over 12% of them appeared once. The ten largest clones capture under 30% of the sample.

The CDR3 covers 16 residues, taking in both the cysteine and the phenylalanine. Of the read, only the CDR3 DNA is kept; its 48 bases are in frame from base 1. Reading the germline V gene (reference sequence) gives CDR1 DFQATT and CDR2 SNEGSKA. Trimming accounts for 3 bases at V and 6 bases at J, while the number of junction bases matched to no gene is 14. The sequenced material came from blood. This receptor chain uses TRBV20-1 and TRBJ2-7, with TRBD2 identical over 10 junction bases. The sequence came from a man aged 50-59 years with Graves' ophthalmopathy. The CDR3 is CSASPLASGREGEQYF. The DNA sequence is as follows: TGCAGTGCTAGCCCCCTCGCGAGCGGGAGGGAGGGCGAGCAGTACTTC.